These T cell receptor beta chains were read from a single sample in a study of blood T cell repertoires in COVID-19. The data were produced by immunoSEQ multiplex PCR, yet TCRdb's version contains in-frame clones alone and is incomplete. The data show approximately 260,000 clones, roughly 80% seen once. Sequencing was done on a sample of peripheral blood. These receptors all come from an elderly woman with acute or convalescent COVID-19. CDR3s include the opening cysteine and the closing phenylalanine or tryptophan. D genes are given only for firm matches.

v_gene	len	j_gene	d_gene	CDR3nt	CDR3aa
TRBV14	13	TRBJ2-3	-	TGTGCCAGCAGCCAAGCACTCACAGATACGCAGTATTTT	CASSQALTDTQYF
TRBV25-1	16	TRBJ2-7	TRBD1	TGTGCCAGCAGTGAAACCGGGACAGGGGGCTCCTACGAGCAGTACTTC	CASSETGTGGSYEQYF
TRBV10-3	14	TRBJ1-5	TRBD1	TGTGCCACCCAAGGACAGGGCGGCAATCAGCCCCAGCATTTT	CATQGQGGNQPQHF
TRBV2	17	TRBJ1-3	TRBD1	TGTGCCAGCAAGAGGGACAGGGTAGGGGGCTCTGGAAACACCATATATTTT	CASKRDRVGGSGNTIYF
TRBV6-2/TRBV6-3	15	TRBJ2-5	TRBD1	TGTGCCAGCAGTTTTCCTCGGACAGGGAACGAGACCCAGTACTTC	CASSFPRTGNETQYF
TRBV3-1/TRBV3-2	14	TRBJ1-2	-	TGTGCCAGCAGCGAGCAGGGTCCTCTTTATGGCTACACCTTC	CASSEQGPLYGYTF
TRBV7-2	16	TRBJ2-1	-	TGTGCCAGCAGCTTAGCGGCGTGGCGGGGCCGGAATGAGCAGTTCTTC	CASSLAAWRGRNEQFF
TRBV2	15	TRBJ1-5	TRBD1	TGTGCCAGCAGAGAAACAGGGGCGCCTAATCAGCCCCAGCATTTT	CASRETGAPNQPQHF
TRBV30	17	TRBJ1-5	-	TGTGCCTGGAGTGCCCGCGCCGGGACGGGGGACGGGCAGCCCCAGCATTTT	CAWSARAGTGDGQPQHF
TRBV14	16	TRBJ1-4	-	TGTGCCAGCAGCCAAGAGCGAAAAGGGGGACGTGAAAAACTGTTTTTT	CASSQERKGGREKLFF
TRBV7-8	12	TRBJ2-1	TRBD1	TGTGCCAGCAGCGCAACAGGGGATGAGCAGTTCTTC	CASSATGDEQFF